Listed below are T cell receptor beta chains from one sample, sequenced in a study of cytomegalovirus exposure and HLA in healthy donors. The assay was immunoSEQ multiplex PCR, and TCRdb's table has in-frame clones only and misses some. The data hold about 200,000 clones, with about 82% observed a single time. What was sequenced was PBMCs. The source is a man aged 25 to 40 in good health and CMV-seronegative. CDR3s include the opening cysteine and the closing phenylalanine or tryptophan. The order of the fields is CDR3 protein, CDR3 DNA, J gene, D gene, clone size, V gene. D genes are given only for firm matches. The size field is filled for only some rows; it gives once, few, many or a size class.

CASSPVAGGPSETQYF | TGTGCCAGCAGCCCGGTAGCGGGGGGGCCCTCAGAGACCCAGTACTTC | TRBJ2-5 | TRBD2 | . | TRBV11-2
CSWTGDNEQFF | TGCAGTTGGACAGGGGACAATGAGCAGTTCTTC | TRBJ2-1 | TRBD1 | . | TRBV29-1
CASSLDRTEQFF | TGTGCCAGCAGCTTAGATCGTACAGAGCAGTTCTTC | TRBJ2-1 | . | . | TRBV11-2
CASTHRVSYEQYF | TGTGCCAGCACCCACCGCGTATCTTACGAGCAGTACTTC | TRBJ2-7 | . | . | TRBV28
CASRRGGSTDTQYF | TGTGCCAGCAGGCGCGGGGGAAGCACAGATACGCAGTATTTT | TRBJ2-3 | TRBD2 | . | TRBV7-2
CASSSITGDDIQYF | TGTGCCAGCAGCAGCATAACAGGGGACGACATTCAGTACTTC | TRBJ2-4 | TRBD1 | . | TRBV5-4
CASSYSTGRGPGEQYF | TGTGCCAGCAGTTACTCGACAGGGCGGGGACCCGGCGAGCAGTACTTC | TRBJ2-7 | . | few | TRBV6-5
CASSESMASGGTDTQYF | TGCGCCAGCAGTGAGTCGATGGCTAGCGGGGGCACAGATACGCAGTATTTT | TRBJ2-3 | TRBD2 | . | TRBV10-2
CPAGLTNEKLFF | TGTCCAGCGGGGTTAACTAATGAAAAACTGTTTTTT | TRBJ1-4 | . | . | TRBV5-3
CASSSPDRDRETQYF | TGTGCCAGCAGCTCACCGGACAGGGACCGGGAGACCCAGTACTTC | TRBJ2-5 | TRBD1 | medium-sized | TRBV7-9
CASSISGQGYQPQHF | TGTGCCAGTAGTATATCGGGACAGGGTTACCAGCCCCAGCATTTT | TRBJ1-5 | TRBD1 | . | TRBV19
CASSSLGQGYAGELFF | TGTGCCAGCAGCTCACTAGGTCAAGGGTATGCCGGGGAGCTGTTTTTT | TRBJ2-2 | . | . | TRBV11-3
CAGTGVAGSPLHF | TGTGCCGGAACAGGGGTCGCCGGTTCACCCCTCCACTTT | TRBJ1-6 | TRBD1 | few | TRBV2
CASSFGGVVYGYTF | TGTGCCAGCAGCTTCGGAGGAGTCGTCTATGGCTACACCTTC | TRBJ1-2 | . | once | TRBV5-6
CASSLTGSYEQYF | TGCGCCAGCAGCCTAACAGGGTCCTACGAGCAGTACTTC | TRBJ2-7 | . | . | TRBV5-1
CASSYSGWGPQYF | TGTGCCAGCAGTTACTCGGGATGGGGGCCCCAGTACTTC | TRBJ2-5 | . | . | TRBV6-5
CASSLEWGQGLSYEQYF | TGTGCCAGCAGCTTGGAATGGGGACAGGGCCTCTCCTACGAGCAGTACTTC | TRBJ2-7 | TRBD1 | . | TRBV5-6
CASSFPAGRETQYF | TGTGCCAGCAGCTTTCCGGCAGGGCGAGAGACCCAGTACTTC | TRBJ2-5 | . | . | TRBV7-9
CASSEDRAYGYTF | TGTGCCAGCAGTGAAGACAGGGCCTATGGCTACACCTTC | TRBJ1-2 | . | . | TRBV2
CASSIGQSYGYTF | TGTGCCAGTAGTATAGGACAGTCCTATGGCTACACCTTC | TRBJ1-2 | . | . | TRBV19
CASSHAGTGAFF | TGTGCCAGCAGCCACGCCGGGACAGGGGCTTTCTTT | TRBJ1-1 | TRBD1 | few | TRBV6-5
CARDRGEQPQHF | TGTGCCAGGGACAGGGGAGAACAGCCCCAGCATTTT | TRBJ1-5 | TRBD1 | . | TRBV5-3
CASTLSIVQFF | TGCGCCAGCACCTTATCCATAGTGCAGTTCTTC | TRBJ2-1 | . | . | TRBV23-1
CASSYEGAGYGYTF | TGTGCCAGCAGTTACGAGGGGGCCGGCTATGGCTACACCTTC | TRBJ1-2 | TRBD1 | . | TRBV6-5
CASSDYGGPATGELFF | TGTGCCAGCAGTGACTACGGGGGGCCGGCCACCGGGGAGCTGTTTTTT | TRBJ2-2 | . | few | TRBV2
CASSQVLGQLSGANVLTF | TGCGCCAGCAGCCAAGTACTAGGACAGCTCTCTGGGGCCAACGTCCTGACTTTC | TRBJ2-6 | . | . | TRBV4-1
CASSSLGGNQPQHF | TGTGCCAGTAGTTCCCTAGGGGGCAATCAGCCCCAGCATTTT | TRBJ1-5 | . | . | TRBV19
CASSLVPGLSAVYEQYF | TGCGCCAGCAGCTTGGTCCCCGGGTTGAGCGCAGTCTACGAGCAGTACTTC | TRBJ2-7 | . | . | TRBV5-1
CASSETGGTLLYGYTF | TGTGCCAGCAGTGAAACAGGGGGCACGCTCCTCTATGGCTACACCTTC | TRBJ1-2 | TRBD1 | . | TRBV2
CASSFAGTGPAYEQYF | TGTGCCAGCAGCTTCGCCGGGACAGGGCCGGCCTACGAGCAGTACTTC | TRBJ2-7 | TRBD1 | . | TRBV7-2
CASSLDGENTEAFF | TGTGCCAGCAGCTTAGACGGGGAGAACACTGAAGCTTTCTTT | TRBJ1-1 | . | . | TRBV11-2
CASSLGPTSSYNSPLHF | TGTGCCAGCAGTCTCGGTCCTACTAGCTCCTATAATTCACCCCTCCACTTT | TRBJ1-6 | . | . | TRBV27
CASSPDRAGYEQYF | TGTGCCAGCAGCCCCGACAGGGCAGGCTACGAGCAGTACTTC | TRBJ2-7 | TRBD1 | . | TRBV7-2
CASSSQLRKGGTEAFF | TGCGCCAGCAGCTCCCAACTCCGTAAGGGGGGGACTGAAGCTTTCTTT | TRBJ1-1 | . | . | TRBV5-1
CASSLDRSNSPLHF | TGCGCCAGCAGCTTGGATCGGTCGAATTCACCCCTCCACTTT | TRBJ1-6 | . | . | TRBV5-1
CASSERLGANSPLHF | TGTGCCAGCAGTGAGAGGTTAGGAGCTAATTCACCCCTCCACTTT | TRBJ1-6 | . | . | TRBV6-1
CASSKTGREQYF | TGTGCCAGCAGTAAGACAGGGAGGGAGCAGTACTTC | TRBJ2-7 | . | few | TRBV6-1
CASSDGAGGHNEQFF | TGTGCCAGCAGTGACGGGGCGGGGGGTCACAATGAGCAGTTCTTC | TRBJ2-1 | TRBD2 | . | TRBV6-4
CASSQVANTIYF | TGCGCCAGCAGCCAAGTGGCCAACACCATATATTTT | TRBJ1-3 | . | . | TRBV4-1
CASSVAPGSYNEQFF | TGTGCCAGCAGCGTAGCTCCAGGTTCCTACAATGAGCAGTTCTTC | TRBJ2-1 | . | . | TRBV9
CASSYSGRGSIGKQYF | TGTGCCAGCAGTTACTCGGGGCGGGGGAGTATCGGGAAGCAGTACTTC | TRBJ2-7 | TRBD2 | . | TRBV6-5
CASSFFQGERIYNSPLHF | TGTGCCAGCAGTTTTTTCCAGGGTGAAAGAATTTATAATTCACCCCTCCACTTT | TRBJ1-6 | . | . | TRBV28
CASSLRGTNEKLFF | TGTGCCAGCAGCTTAAGGGGGACTAATGAAAAACTGTTTTTT | TRBJ1-4 | . | once | TRBV5-6
CASSPPSRAGDGYTF | TGTGCCAGCTCACCACCGTCGAGGGCAGGGGATGGCTACACCTTC | TRBJ1-2 | . | . | TRBV18
CASSRRTSGVSTDTQYF | TGTGCCAGCAGCCGACGGACTAGCGGGGTTAGCACAGATACGCAGTATTTT | TRBJ2-3 | TRBD2 | . | TRBV7-2
CASSEDLYSNQPQHF | TGCGCCAGCAGTGAGGACTTGTATAGCAATCAGCCCCAGCATTTT | TRBJ1-5 | . | . | TRBV10-1
CASSQGGALKTEAFF | TGTGCCAGCAGTCAAGGGGGCGCCTTGAAGACTGAAGCTTTCTTT | TRBJ1-1 | TRBD1 | . | TRBV6-5
CASSLTPEYNEQFF | TGTGCCAGCAGCTTAACACCCGAATACAATGAGCAGTTCTTC | TRBJ2-1 | . | . | TRBV11-3
CASSSPTGELFF | TGTGCCAGCAGTTCTCCCACCGGGGAGCTGTTTTTT | TRBJ2-2 | . | once | TRBV28
CASSRSQVAYNEQFF | TGTGCCAGCAGCCGTTCTCAGGTGGCCTACAATGAGCAGTTCTTC | TRBJ2-1 | . | . | TRBV7-9
CASSQSGTGYNEQFF | TGCGCCAGCAGCCAATCCGGGACAGGTTACAATGAGCAGTTCTTC | TRBJ2-1 | TRBD1 | few | TRBV5-1
CASSLTGRDYGYTF | TGTGCCAGCAGCTTGACAGGGAGAGACTATGGCTACACCTTC | TRBJ1-2 | . | . | TRBV5-4
CASSSGQRTSYEQYF | TGTGCCAGCAGCTCCGGACAGCGGACCTCCTACGAGCAGTACTTC | TRBJ2-7 | . | . | TRBV7-9
CASSLTGGFQETQYF | TGTGCCAGCAGCTTAACGGGGGGTTTCCAAGAGACCCAGTACTTC | TRBJ2-5 | . | . | TRBV7-3